The TCR beta chain described here comes from a study of T cells in Graves' hyperthyroidism and ophthalmopathy. This clonotype has at least ten counts. Its specificity is unknown. TCR beta CDR3 regions were amplified from RNA. The study used the HTBI primer set for a first-round RT-PCR of the TCR CDR3. TCRdb analysed the multiplex PCR reads with MiXCR anew, one entry per CDR3 protein. Of a few hundred thousand distinct CDR3 sequences listed, around 50% were seen once; the top ten hold about two fifths. Patients were excluded for uncontrolled infection, other autoimmune disease, pregnancy or lactation. General study points: Most clonotypes expanded in thyroid above 0.001 were likewise present in blood. Progression to ophthalmopathy was predicted a median of 6.5 months early.

CDR3 length equals 14 residues. Germline V gene lookup returns CDR1 SQVTM and CDR2 ANQGSEA. V dropped 6 bases and J dropped 5; count of bases not matched to a gene: 8. The clonotype comes from an adult woman with Graves' disease, either hyperthyroidism or ophthalmopathy (not recorded which). Input material: peripheral blood or thyroid tissue (not recorded which). The chain has TRBV29-1 and TRBJ2-2; the match to TRBD1 covers 8 bases. The CDR3 DNA sequence: TGCAGCGTGGCCGAGACAGGGGCAACCGGGGAGCTGTTTTTT. Encoded protein: CSVAETGATGELFF.